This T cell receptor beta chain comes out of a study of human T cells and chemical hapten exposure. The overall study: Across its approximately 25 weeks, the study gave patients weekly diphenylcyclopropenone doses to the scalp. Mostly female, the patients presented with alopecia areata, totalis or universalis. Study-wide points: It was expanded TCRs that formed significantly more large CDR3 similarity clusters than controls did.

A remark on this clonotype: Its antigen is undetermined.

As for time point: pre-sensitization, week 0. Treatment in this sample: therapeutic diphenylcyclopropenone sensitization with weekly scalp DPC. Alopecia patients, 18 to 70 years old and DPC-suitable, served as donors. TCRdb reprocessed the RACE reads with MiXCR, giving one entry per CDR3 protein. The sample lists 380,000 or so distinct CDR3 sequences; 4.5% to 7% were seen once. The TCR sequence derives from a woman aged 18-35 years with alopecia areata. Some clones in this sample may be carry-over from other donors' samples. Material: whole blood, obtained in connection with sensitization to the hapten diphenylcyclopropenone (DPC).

The CDR3 DNA is TGCAGTGCTCCCGCACTAGGCGCAGATACGCAGTATTTT. This gives the protein CSAPALGADTQYF. The gene calls are TRBV20-1 and TRBJ2-3, with D maybe TRBD2 (5 bases). CDR1 is DFQATT, CDR2 SNEGSKA, per germline (reference sequence). This CDR3 is built from 13 residues. V was cut by 5 bases and J by 4 bases, with 13 bases left in between.